The 22 T cell receptor beta chains presented below share a single source sample, sequenced in a study of CD8 T cells in ankylosing spondylitis (TCRdb year 2017). The library came from 5' RACE. Sequencing instrument: Illumina HiSeq 2500. The public reads were reprocessed in TCRdb via fastp at Q25 and MiXCR, keeping in-frame beta chains. Rows are unified per CDR3 protein, each entry keeping the most common DNA and genes. This sample is represented by more than 300,000 distinct CDR3 sequences; roughly 11% of them were singletons. The ten largest clones represent roughly 9% of the sample. Material: blood, either unsorted or a sorted T cell fraction (not recorded which). These TCRs come from a female donor with ankylosing spondylitis or in good health (not recorded which).

This clonotype appeared many times. The chain uses TRBV4-3 and TRBJ1-3, with no clear D. Germline V lookup: CDR1 LGHNA, CDR2 YSLEER. This CDR3 region has 15 residues. V gave up 4 bases and J gave up 4 bases, with 14 bases separating them. The CDR3 here is CASSPKIGSGNTIYF. The CDR3, as DNA: TGCGCCAGCAGCCCCAAGATAGGTTCGGGAAACACCATATATTTT.

In this sample, this clonotype turned up many times. V and J are TRBV29-1 and TRBJ2-2; TRBD2 might be the D (6 bases). The ends were cut back, 8 bases at V and 5 bases at J, with 12 bases in the middle. The CDR3 is 12 residues long. Looked up from germline, CDR1 is SQVTM and CDR2 is ANQGSEA. The CDR3 DNA reads TGCAGCTTTCACGGGGGAACCGGGGAGCTGTTTTTT. This sequence encodes CSFHGGTGELFF.

This clonotype was seen many times. The chain joins TRBV12-3 or TRBV12-4 to TRBJ2-7; 7 nucleotides align to TRBD2. This CDR3 has 16 amino acids. Trimming cost V 5 bases and J 2 bases; bases outside gene matches: 12. DNA for the CDR3: TGTGCCAGCAGTCCCCGGGGGGATAGCGTGGCCTACGAGCAGTACTTC. It encodes CASSPRGDSVAYEQYF.

This clonotype was recorded many times. The V call is TRBV5-1, the J call TRBJ2-3, with a possible D match to TRBD2 (6 bases). This CDR3 contains 16 residues. Trimming removed 0 bases at V and 3 bases at J, with 14 bases between. Looked up from germline, CDR1 is SGHRS and CDR2 is YFSETQ. CDR3 protein: CASSLGGSLATDTQYF. CDR3 in DNA: TGCGCCAGCAGCTTGGGAGGATCGCTAGCGACAGATACGCAGTATTTT.

The chain joins TRBV27 to TRBJ1-2; 7 bases line up with TRBD1. J gave up 2 bases and V 5 bases, and 5 bases lay outside the gene matches. Per the germline V gene, CDR1 is MNHEY and CDR2 is SMNVEV (reference sequence). The CDR3 extends over 14 amino acids. Written as DNA, the CDR3 is TGTGCCAGCAGTAGCAGGGGGGAGAACTATGGCTACACCTTC. This encodes CASSSRGENYGYTF.

This chain uses TRBV6-1 with TRBJ1-5, with D perhaps TRBD1 (5 bases). In germline, CDR1 is MNHNS, CDR2 SASEGT. The CDR3 length is 15 residues. Trimming removed 5 bases from V and 4 bases from J, with 15 bases in between. CDR3 sequence: CASSPQTAGNQPQHF. The CDR3 DNA follows: TGTGCCAGCAGTCCCCAGACAGCGGGGAATCAGCCCCAGCATTTT.

This clonotype was seen at least ten times. The rearrangement joins TRBV20-1 to TRBJ2-7; D tentatively reads TRBD1 or TRBD2 (6 bases each). Trimming removed 0 bases at V and 1 base at J, with 16 bases between. The CDR3 is made up of 16 amino acids. Germline V lookup: CDR1 DFQATT, CDR2 SNEGSKA (reference sequence). CDR3 loop: CSARELQGRSSYEQYF. In nucleotides, the CDR3 is TGCAGTGCTAGAGAACTGCAGGGGAGGTCATCCTACGAGCAGTACTTC.

V and J are TRBV20-1 and TRBJ1-1; D gene uncertain. V shed 5 bases and J shed 2 bases, with 21 bases lying between them. Per the germline V gene, CDR1 is DFQATT and CDR2 is SNEGSKA (reference sequence). The CDR3 loop spans 16 amino acids. DNA of the CDR3: TGCAGTGCTCTCCCCCAACCGTATAGACCTAACACTGAAGCTTTCTTT. Its translation: CSALPQPYRPNTEAFF.

Ten or more counts support this clonotype. This sequence joins TRBV5-1 and TRBJ2-1; 8 bases are shared with TRBD1. Germline lookup yields CDR1 SGHRS and CDR2 YFSETQ. The ends lost 4 bases at V and 7 bases at J; junction bases unmatched: 7. There are 14 residues in the CDR3. The CDR3 DNA reads TGCGCCAGCAGCCCAGGGACAGGAGGGAATGAGCAGTTCTTC. Translation gives CASSPGTGGNEQFF.

The chain joins TRBV20-1 to TRBJ2-3; D perhaps matches TRBD1 (6 bases). CDR1 is DFQATT and CDR2 is SNEGSKA in the germline V gene (reference sequence). With 3 bases removed from V and 5 bases from J, the gap between germline ends came to 18 bases. The CDR3 consists of 15 residues. As DNA, the CDR3 is TGCAGTGCTAGTAGGGACATTAGAAATGTAGATACGCAGTATTTT. Translating it yields CSASRDIRNVDTQYF.

In its sample, this clonotype was seen many times. This rearrangement joins TRBV28 to TRBJ2-7; 7 positions agree with TRBD1. This CDR3 spans 13 amino acids. The trim removed 5 bases at V and 4 bases at J, leaving 5 bases unmatched. In germline, CDR1 is MDHEN, CDR2 SYDVKM. The CDR3: CASSATGQYEQYF. In DNA, the CDR3 is TGTGCCAGCAGTGCGACAGGGCAGTACGAGCAGTACTTC.

This clonotype was counted ten times or more. The chain uses TRBV28 and TRBJ2-5; tentatively, D is TRBD2 (7 bases). CDR1 MDHEN and CDR2 SYDVKM come from the germline V gene. There are 14 residues in the CDR3. The ends were cut back, 6 bases at V and 5 bases at J, with 16 bases in the middle. Here the CDR3 reads CASSPPGRGETQYF. The CDR3 coding sequence is TGTGCCAGCAGCCCCCCGGGGAGGGGGGAGACCCAGTACTTC.

A remark on this clonotype: At one end, the junction sequence differs from germline, possibly due to a read error. The chain employs TRBV20-1 and TRBJ2-1, with D possibly being TRBD1 or TRBD2 (5 bases each). Germline loops: CDR1 DFQATT, CDR2 SNEGSKA (reference sequence). CDR3 length: 16 amino acids. The CDR3 loop is CCAQQPRGGSYNEQFF. The CDR3, as DNA: TGCTGTGCCCAACAACCGAGGGGTGGCTCCTACAATGAGCAGTTCTTC.

The chain recombines TRBV6-1 with TRBJ2-7, with 8 bases matching TRBD1. This CDR3 is built from 15 residues. Germline lookup yields CDR1 MNHNS and CDR2 SASEGT. The V gene end was trimmed by 8 bases and the J gene end by 7 bases; junction bases not matched to a gene: 16. CDR3: CASSTRAGGYLEQYF. As DNA, the CDR3 is TGTGCCAGCTCCACTCGGGCAGGGGGCTACCTAGAGCAGTACTTC.

This clonotype was detected ten times or more. This sequence joins TRBV10-3 and TRBJ2-1, with D hard to call. The V gene lost 2 bases and the J gene lost 0 bases, with 11 bases spanning the gap. CDR1 is ENHRY, CDR2 SYGVKD, per germline. This CDR3 region has 16 residues. The CDR3 loop is CAISELGSSSYNEQFF. CDR3 DNA sequence: TGTGCCATCAGTGAGCTGGGGTCGAGCTCCTACAATGAGCAGTTCTTC.

This clonotype was detected ten times or more. The chain is built from TRBV5-1 and TRBJ2-7; D might be TRBD1 (6 bases). The CDR3 length is 13 residues. The V end lost 3 bases, the J end lost 7 bases, and 14 bases lay between the germline ends. Germline lookup yields CDR1 SGHRS and CDR2 YFSETQ. In DNA, the CDR3 is TGCGCCAGCAGCTCTCCTACAGGGTGGGAGCAGTACTTC. Translating it yields CASSSPTGWEQYF.

This clonotype has at least ten counts. The chain uses TRBV7-8 and TRBJ2-2; D may be TRBD1 (6 bases). Trimming took off 0 bases at V and 5 bases at J, with 13 bases between the two ends. Per the germline V gene, CDR1 is SGHVS and CDR2 is FQNEAQ. CDR3 length: 16 residues. The CDR3 DNA sequence: TGTGCCAGCAGCTTAGCTCCGGGACAACGGACCGGGGAGCTGTTTTTT. Protein sequence: CASSLAPGQRTGELFF.

The rearrangement joins TRBV27 to TRBJ1-2; no definite D call. In germline, CDR1 is MNHEY, CDR2 SMNVEV (reference sequence). The CDR3 is 15 amino acids. V shed 5 bases and J shed 4 bases, with 17 bases lying between them. CDR3 nucleotide sequence: TGTGCCAGCAGTCTTGCGCCGGTGGACGTCTATGGCTACACCTTC. Translating gives CASSLAPVDVYGYTF.

This rearrangement joins TRBV5-1 to TRBJ2-5; tentatively, D is TRBD1 or TRBD2 (7 bases each). The germline V gene encodes CDR1 SGHRS and CDR2 YFSETQ. There are 15 residues in the CDR3. Trimming shortened V by 2 bases and J by 1 base, and 12 bases separated the two germline ends. The CDR3 protein is CASSFGGTVQETQYF. In DNA form, the CDR3 reads TGCGCCAGCAGCTTCGGGGGGACAGTCCAAGAGACCCAGTACTTC.

This clonotype was seen repeatedly, ten times or more. The J gene is TRBJ2-1, the V gene TRBV7-2, with 9 nucleotides matching TRBD1. CDR1 is SGHTA and CDR2 is FQGNSA in the germline V gene. V shed 5 bases, J shed 4 bases, and the junction held 6 bases outside the gene matches. The CDR3 spans 15 residues. In nucleotides, the CDR3 is TGTGCCAGCAGCCCAGGACAGGGGCGGTACAATGAGCAGTTCTTC. Translating it yields CASSPGQGRYNEQFF.

This clonotype occurred many times. CDR3 sequence: CASSQDLAGVKYEQYF. CDR3 nucleotide sequence: TGTGCCAGCAGCCAAGACCTAGCGGGGGTGAAGTACGAGCAGTACTTC. This chain connects TRBV4-2 to TRBJ2-7; 10 bases line up with TRBD2. The V gene's germline CDR1 is LGHNA and CDR2 YNFKEQ. This CDR3 has 16 amino acids. The trim removed 0 bases at V and 4 bases at J, leaving 6 bases unmatched.

V gene TRBV12-3 or TRBV12-4 combines with J gene TRBJ2-3, with 12 bases that match TRBD2. The CDR3 contains 15 residues. V gave up 6 bases and J gave up 8 bases; unmatched junction bases: 9. The CDR3, as DNA: TGTGCCAGCAGCGATCTAGCGGGGGGGCCACGTACGCAGTATTTT. Translating gives CASSDLAGGPRTQYF.